The present T cell receptor (beta chain) was sequenced within a study of T cell repertoires in aging, cancer and after chemotherapy. Overall study: Pre- and post-chemotherapy samples were paired from glioblastoma patients treated with temozolomide-based therapy. Overall study findings and caveats: Rebound thymic output was suggested by rising median generation probability during chemotherapy in each cancer cohort. Compared with age-matched healthy donors, untreated hematological or solid cancer patients showed higher blood TCR clonality.

With 4 bases removed from V and 4 bases from J, the gap between germline ends came to 10 bases. The CDR3 extends over 12 amino acids. Germline V gene sequence: CDR1 SQVTM, CDR2 ANQGSEA. This clonotype qualifies as medium-sized. Its antigen is undetermined. Peripheral blood genomic DNA, not sorted cells or RNA, was the template. A mixed TRB-A/B primer pool amplified rearranged TRB by multiplex touch-down PCR. TCRdb re-derived calls from the multiplex PCR reads in MiXCR, one entry per CDR3 protein. The sample holds some 2,100 distinct CDR3 sequences, around 32% seen once. This chain links TRBV29-1 with TRBJ1-2; D gene unclear. Input material: blood. The sequence was obtained from a human donor with a solid tumor. CDR3 in amino acids: CSVAIGGYGYTF. For the CDR3, the DNA is TGCAGCGTTGCAATTGGCGGCTATGGCTACACCTTC.